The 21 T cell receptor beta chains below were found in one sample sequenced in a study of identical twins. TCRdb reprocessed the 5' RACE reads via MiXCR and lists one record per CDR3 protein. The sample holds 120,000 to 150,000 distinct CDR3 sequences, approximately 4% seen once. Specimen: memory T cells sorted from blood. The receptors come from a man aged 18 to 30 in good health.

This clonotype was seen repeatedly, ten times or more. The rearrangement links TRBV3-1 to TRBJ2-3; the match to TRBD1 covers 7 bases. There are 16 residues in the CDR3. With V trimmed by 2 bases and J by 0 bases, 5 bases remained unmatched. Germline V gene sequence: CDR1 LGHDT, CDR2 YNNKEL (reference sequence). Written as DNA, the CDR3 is TGTGCCAGCAGCCAAAGGGGACAGTTGAGCACAGATACGCAGTATTTT. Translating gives CASSQRGQLSTDTQYF.

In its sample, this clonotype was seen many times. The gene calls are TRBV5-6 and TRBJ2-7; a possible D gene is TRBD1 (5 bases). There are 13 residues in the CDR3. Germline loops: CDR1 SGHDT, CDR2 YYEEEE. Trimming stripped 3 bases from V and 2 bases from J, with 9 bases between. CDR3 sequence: CASSYRSTYEQYV. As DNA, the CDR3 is TGTGCCAGCAGCTACAGGTCCACCTACGAGCAGTACGTC.

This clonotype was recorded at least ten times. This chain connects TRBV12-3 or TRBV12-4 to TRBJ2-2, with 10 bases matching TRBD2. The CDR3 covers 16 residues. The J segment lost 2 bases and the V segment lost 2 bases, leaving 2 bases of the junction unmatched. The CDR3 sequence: CASSLRLAGNTGELFF. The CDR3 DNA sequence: TGTGCCAGCAGTTTACGACTAGCGGGCAACACCGGGGAGCTGTTTTTT.

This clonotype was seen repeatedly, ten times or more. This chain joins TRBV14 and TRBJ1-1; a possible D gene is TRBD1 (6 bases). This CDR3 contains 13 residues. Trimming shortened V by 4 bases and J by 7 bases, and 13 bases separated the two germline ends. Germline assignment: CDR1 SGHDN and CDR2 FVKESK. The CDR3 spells CASSPNRVFEAFF. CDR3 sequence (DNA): TGTGCCAGCAGCCCAAACAGGGTATTTGAAGCTTTCTTT.

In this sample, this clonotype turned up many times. DNA for the CDR3: TGCGCCAGCAGCTTGCTGTTTCGAGATACGCAGTATTTT. Translating gives CASSLLFRDTQYF. The V gene is TRBV5-1, the J gene TRBJ2-3; D uncertain. V was cut by 1 base and J by 5 bases, with 8 bases left in between. This CDR3 contains 13 residues. Per the germline V gene, CDR1 is SGHRS and CDR2 is YFSETQ. The full variable domain, in which reference TRBV5-1 and TRBJ2-3 provide the parts outside the CDR3, is KAGVTQTPRYLIKTRGQQVTLSCSPISGHRSVSWYQQTPGQGLQFLFEYFSETQRNKGNFPGRFSGRQFSNSRSEMNVSTLELGDSALYLCASSLLFRDTQYFGPGTRLTVL.

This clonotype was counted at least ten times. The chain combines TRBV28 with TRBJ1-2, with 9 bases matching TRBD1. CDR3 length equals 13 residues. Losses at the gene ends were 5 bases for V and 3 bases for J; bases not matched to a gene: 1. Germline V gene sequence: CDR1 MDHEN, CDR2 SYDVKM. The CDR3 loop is CASSRTGDYGYTF. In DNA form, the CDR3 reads TGTGCCAGCAGTCGGACAGGGGACTATGGCTACACCTTC.

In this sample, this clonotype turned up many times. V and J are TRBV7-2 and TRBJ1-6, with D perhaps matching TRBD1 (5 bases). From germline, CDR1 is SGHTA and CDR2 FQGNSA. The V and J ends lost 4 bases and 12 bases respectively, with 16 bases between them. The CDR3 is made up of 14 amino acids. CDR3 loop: CASSYSGQALPLHF. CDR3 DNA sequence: TGTGCCAGCAGCTATTCAGGGCAGGCGCTACCCCTCCACTTT. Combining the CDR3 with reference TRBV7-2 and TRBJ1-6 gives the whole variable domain GAGVSQSPSNKVTEKGKDVELRCDPISGHTALYWYRQSLGQGLEFLIYFQGNSAPDKSGLPSDRFSAERTGGSVSTLTIQRTQQEDSAVYLCASSYSGQALPLHFGNGTRLTVT.

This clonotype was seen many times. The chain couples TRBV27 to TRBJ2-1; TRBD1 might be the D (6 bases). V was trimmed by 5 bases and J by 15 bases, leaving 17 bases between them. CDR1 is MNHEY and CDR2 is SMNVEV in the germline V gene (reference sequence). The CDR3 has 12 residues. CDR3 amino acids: CASSPTTGFRFF. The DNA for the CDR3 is TGTGCCAGCAGTCCCACCACAGGGTTTCGGTTCTTC.

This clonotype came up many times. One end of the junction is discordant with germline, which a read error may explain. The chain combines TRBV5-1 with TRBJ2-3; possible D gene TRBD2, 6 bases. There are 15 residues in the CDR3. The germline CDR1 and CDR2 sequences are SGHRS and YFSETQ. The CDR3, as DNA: TGCGCCAGCAGCCGGGGGACGGTAGGCACAGATACGAAGTATTTT. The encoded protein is CASSRGTVGTDTKYF.

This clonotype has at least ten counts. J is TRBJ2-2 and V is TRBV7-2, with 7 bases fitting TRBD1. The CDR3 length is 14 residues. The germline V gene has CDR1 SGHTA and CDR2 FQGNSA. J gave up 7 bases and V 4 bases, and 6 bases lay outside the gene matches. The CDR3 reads CASSSRQGHGELFF. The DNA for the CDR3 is TGTGCCAGCAGCTCCAGACAGGGTCACGGGGAGCTGTTTTTT.

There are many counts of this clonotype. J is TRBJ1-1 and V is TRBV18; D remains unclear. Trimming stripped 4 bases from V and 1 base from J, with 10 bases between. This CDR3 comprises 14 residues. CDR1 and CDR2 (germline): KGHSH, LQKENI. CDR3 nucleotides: TGTGCCAGCTCACAATCAGGCGGGAACACTGAAGCTTTCTTT. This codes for CASSQSGGNTEAFF.

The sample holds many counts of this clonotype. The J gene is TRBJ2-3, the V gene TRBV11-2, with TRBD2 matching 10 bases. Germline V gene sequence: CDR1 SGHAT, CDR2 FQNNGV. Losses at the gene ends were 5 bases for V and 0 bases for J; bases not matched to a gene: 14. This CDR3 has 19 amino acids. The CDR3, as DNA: TGTGCCAGCAGCCTCGGACTAGCGGACACATATATAAGCACAGATACGCAGTATTTT. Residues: CASSLGLADTYISTDTQYF.

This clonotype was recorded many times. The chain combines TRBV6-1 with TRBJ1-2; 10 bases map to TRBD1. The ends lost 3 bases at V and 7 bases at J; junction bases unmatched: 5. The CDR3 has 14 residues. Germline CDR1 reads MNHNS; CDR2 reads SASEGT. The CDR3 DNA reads TGTGCCAGCAGTGAGGGGGACAGGGGACGTGGCTACACCTTC. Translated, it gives CASSEGDRGRGYTF.

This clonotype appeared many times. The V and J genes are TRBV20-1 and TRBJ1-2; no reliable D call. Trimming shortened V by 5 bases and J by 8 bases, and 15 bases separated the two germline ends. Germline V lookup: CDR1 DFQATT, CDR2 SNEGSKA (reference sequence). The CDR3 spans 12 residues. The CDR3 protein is CSAFSTTEGYTF. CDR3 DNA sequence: TGCAGTGCTTTTTCCACGACTGAGGGCTACACCTTC.

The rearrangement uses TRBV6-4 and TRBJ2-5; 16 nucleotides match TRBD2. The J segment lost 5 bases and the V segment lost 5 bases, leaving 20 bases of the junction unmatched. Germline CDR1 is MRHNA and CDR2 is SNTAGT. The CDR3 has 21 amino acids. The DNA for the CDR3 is TGTGCCAGCAGTCGTACAGAACCGGGGACTAGCGGGAGGGCCGCCCAGGAGACCCAGTACTTC. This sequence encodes CASSRTEPGTSGRAAQETQYF.

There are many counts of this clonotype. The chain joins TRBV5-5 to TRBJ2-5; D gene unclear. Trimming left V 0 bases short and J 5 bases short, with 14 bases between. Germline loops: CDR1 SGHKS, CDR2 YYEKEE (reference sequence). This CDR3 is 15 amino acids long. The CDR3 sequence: CASSLGGRAPETQYF. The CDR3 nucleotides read TGTGCCAGCAGCTTGGGTGGTCGGGCTCCGGAGACCCAGTACTTC.

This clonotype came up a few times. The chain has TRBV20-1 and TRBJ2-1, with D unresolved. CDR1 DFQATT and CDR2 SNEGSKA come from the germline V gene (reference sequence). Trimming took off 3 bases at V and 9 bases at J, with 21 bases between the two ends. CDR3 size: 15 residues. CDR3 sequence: CSARGPKKNLFEQFF. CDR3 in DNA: TGCAGTGCTAGGGGCCCGAAAAAAAACCTATTTGAGCAGTTCTTC.

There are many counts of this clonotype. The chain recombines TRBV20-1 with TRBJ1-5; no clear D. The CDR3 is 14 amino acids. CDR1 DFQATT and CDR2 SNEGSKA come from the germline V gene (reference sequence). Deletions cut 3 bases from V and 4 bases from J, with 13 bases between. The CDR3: CSARPQGVNQPQHF. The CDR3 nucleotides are TGCAGTGCTAGGCCCCAAGGAGTTAATCAGCCCCAGCATTTT.

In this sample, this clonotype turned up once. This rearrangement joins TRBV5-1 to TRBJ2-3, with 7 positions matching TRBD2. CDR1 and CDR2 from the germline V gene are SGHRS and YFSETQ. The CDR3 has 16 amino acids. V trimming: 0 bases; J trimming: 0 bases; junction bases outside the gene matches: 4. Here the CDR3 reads CASSLGAGPSTDTQYF. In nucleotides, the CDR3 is TGCGCCAGCAGCTTGGGAGCGGGGCCTAGCACAGATACGCAGTATTTT.

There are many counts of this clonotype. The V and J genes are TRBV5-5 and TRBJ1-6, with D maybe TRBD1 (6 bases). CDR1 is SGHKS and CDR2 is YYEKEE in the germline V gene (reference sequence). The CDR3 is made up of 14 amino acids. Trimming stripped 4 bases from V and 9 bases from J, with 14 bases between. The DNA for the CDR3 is TGTGCCAGCAGCCGGGGGGGGGCAAGTTCACCCCTCCACTTT. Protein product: CASSRGGASSPLHF.

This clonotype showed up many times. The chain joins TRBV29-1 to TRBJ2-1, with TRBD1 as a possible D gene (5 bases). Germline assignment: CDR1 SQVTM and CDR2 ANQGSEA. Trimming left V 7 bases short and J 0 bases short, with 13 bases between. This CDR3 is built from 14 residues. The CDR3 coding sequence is TGCAGCGCCTCCTACCAGGGCTCCTACAATGAGCAGTTCTTC. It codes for CSASYQGSYNEQFF.